Shown below are 20 T cell receptor beta chains from a single sample sequenced in a study of CD8 T cells in Susac syndrome. When the RNA was reverse transcribed, random hexamers were used with an input of about 0.5 to 1 ug. TCRdb called the immunoSEQ multiplex PCR reads again in MiXCR, with one record for every CDR3 protein. Of under 200,000 distinct CDR3 sequences listed, 75% to 95% were seen once; the top ten hold 0.087%. The sequencing input was CD4+ T cells from PBMCs. These TCRs come from a human donor with Susac syndrome.

This clonotype appeared a few times. This chain connects TRBV6-5 to TRBJ2-5; TRBD2 aligns across 8 bases. With 2 bases clipped from V and 6 bases from J, the junction kept 5 bases outside the gene matches. The germline V gene encodes CDR1 MNHEY and CDR2 SVGAGI. CDR3 length equals 14 residues. The CDR3 region is CASSYTTSEKTQYF. Written as DNA, the CDR3 is TGTGCCAGCAGTTACACGACTAGCGAAAAGACCCAGTACTTC.

The CDR3 region is CSARDEGKGNQPQHF. The CDR3 DNA sequence: TGCAGTGCTAGAGATGAGGGCAAGGGCAATCAGCCCCAGCATTTT. J is TRBJ1-5 and V is TRBV20-1, with D hard to call. The V and J ends lost 0 bases and 2 bases respectively, with 11 bases between them. Germline-derived CDR1 and CDR2 are DFQATT and SNEGSKA (reference sequence). This CDR3 region has 15 residues.

The chain joins TRBV2 to TRBJ2-1; weak D call: TRBD1 (5 bases). Germline V gene sequence: CDR1 SNHLY, CDR2 FYNNEI. Trimming left V 6 bases short and J 3 bases short, with 15 bases between. The CDR3 totals 15 residues. Written as DNA, the CDR3 is TGTGCCAGCAGCCCTGAAGACAGAAGCTACAATGAGCAGTTCTTC. The encoded protein is CASSPEDRSYNEQFF.

The rearrangement links TRBV20-1 to TRBJ2-3; 9 bases agree with TRBD1. Germline values: CDR1 DFQATT, CDR2 SNEGSKA (reference sequence). The CDR3 loop spans 17 amino acids. V gave up 5 bases and J gave up 0 bases; unmatched junction bases: 12. This CDR3 reads CSASGTGLFSSTDTQYF. CDR3 nucleotide sequence: TGCAGTGCTTCCGGGACAGGGCTTTTTTCTAGCACAGATACGCAGTATTTT.

V and J are TRBV18 and TRBJ2-7; 9 bases agree with TRBD2. There are 17 residues in the CDR3. CDR1 and CDR2 (germline): KGHSH, LQKENI. Unmatched junction bases numbered 9, after V lost 1 base and J lost 2 bases. CDR3 coding DNA: TGTGCCAGCTCACCACGTTCAGCTAGCGGGGCTACCTACGAGCAGTACTTC. Amino acids: CASSPRSASGATYEQYF.

This clonotype was detected once. V gene TRBV23-1 combines with J gene TRBJ1-1; D is undetermined. TRBV23-1 is reported as an ORF; its role is uncertain. V lost 0 bases and J 3 bases, leaving 38 bases between the germline ends. The CDR3 totals 24 residues. For the CDR3, the DNA is TGCGCCAGCAGTCAATCGATAGGAAAGCCACCGACCCTTCCGAGGAAACGTTTGGACACTGAAGCTTTCTTT. The encoded protein is CASSQSIGKPPTLPRKRLDTEAFF.

CDR3 protein: CASSKGETNEQFF. For the CDR3, the DNA is TGCGCCAGCAGCAAGGGGGAGACCAATGAGCAGTTCTTC. The V call is TRBV4-1, the J call TRBJ2-1; tentative D call: TRBD1 (6 bases). Germline values: CDR1 MGHRA, CDR2 YSYEKL. The V end lost 5 bases, the J end lost 6 bases, and 11 bases lay between the germline ends. CDR3 length: 13 amino acids.

This chain connects TRBV19 to TRBJ2-1; D tentatively reads TRBD1 or TRBD2 (5 bases each). In germline, CDR1 is LNHDA, CDR2 SQIVND (reference sequence). V was trimmed by 4 bases and J by 7 bases, leaving 17 bases between them. The length of the CDR3 is 15 residues. CDR3 residues: CASSSIGAGGNEQFF. The CDR3, as DNA: TGTGCCAGTAGTAGTATCGGGGCTGGTGGGAATGAGCAGTTCTTC.

CDR3 protein: CASSYSRTGELFF. The CDR3 coding sequence is TGTGCCAGCAGTTACTCGCGGACCGGGGAGCTGTTTTTT. This chain uses TRBV6-5 with TRBJ2-2; D unclear. CDR1 and CDR2 (germline): MNHEY, SVGAGI. V was shortened by 0 bases and J by 5 bases, with 4 bases between the two germline ends. The CDR3 contains 13 residues.

The V call is TRBV9, the J call TRBJ2-5, with 9 bases aligning to TRBD2. The CDR3 extends over 15 amino acids. Germline V CDR1 and CDR2: SGDLS, YYNGEE. V dropped 6 bases and J dropped 0; count of bases not matched to a gene: 6. CDR3 nucleotide sequence: TGTGCCAGCACCCGTAGCGGGGGCTACCAAGAGACCCAGTACTTC. Translation gives CASTRSGGYQETQYF.

The rearrangement joins TRBV6-2 or TRBV6-3 to TRBJ2-1; 7 nucleotides line up with TRBD2. Trimming removed 2 bases from V and 4 bases from J; junction bases left unmatched: 5. Germline V gene sequence: CDR1 MNHEY, CDR2 SVGEGT. The CDR3 runs 15 residues. CDR3 residues: CASSYGLADYNEQFF. The CDR3 coding sequence is TGTGCCAGCAGTTACGGGCTAGCGGATTACAATGAGCAGTTCTTC.

This chain connects TRBV6-2 or TRBV6-3 to TRBJ1-2; D ambiguous. Germline V gene lookup returns CDR1 MNHEY and CDR2 SVGEGT. The CDR3 contains 10 residues. Trimming cost V 5 bases and J 8 bases, with 6 bases left between them. The CDR3 is CASSNVGYTF. The DNA of the CDR3 is TGTGCCAGCAGTAATGTGGGCTACACCTTC.

Written as DNA, the CDR3 is TGTGCCAGCACCGACAGTGGGAACACTGAAGCTTTCTTT. It yields the protein CASTDSGNTEAFF. V gene TRBV2 combines with J gene TRBJ1-1, with TRBD1 as a possible D gene (5 bases). In germline, CDR1 is SNHLY, CDR2 FYNNEI. Between the trimmed V and J ends, which lost 7 bases and 1 base, there was a span of 10 bases. The CDR3 has 13 residues.

V gene TRBV6-1 combines with J gene TRBJ1-2; tentative D call: TRBD1 (6 bases). V lost 2 bases and J 8 bases, leaving 18 bases between the germline ends. Germline lookup yields CDR1 MNHNS and CDR2 SASEGT. This CDR3 spans 15 amino acids. CDR3 protein: CASSESRGGLGGYTF. Written as DNA, the CDR3 is TGTGCCAGCAGTGAATCCAGGGGCGGCCTCGGCGGCTACACCTTC.

J is TRBJ1-2 and V is TRBV12-5; D perhaps matches TRBD1 (5 bases). V was clipped by 3 bases and J by 2 bases, with 7 bases between them. The CDR3 contains 13 residues. Looked up from germline, CDR1 is LGHNT and CDR2 is FRNRAP. CDR3 loop: CASGFNRNYGYTF. For the CDR3, the DNA is TGTGCTAGTGGTTTTAACAGGAACTATGGCTACACCTTC.

The rearrangement uses TRBV5-1 and TRBJ2-5; D possibly corresponds to TRBD1 (6 bases). Trimming took 6 bases from V and 5 from J, leaving 8 bases between them. The CDR3 is 11 residues long. The germline CDR1 and CDR2 sequences are SGHRS and YFSETQ. The CDR3 bases are TGCGCCAGCAAAGGGGGTGAGACCCAGTACTTC. Its protein is CASKGGETQYF.

There are a few counts of this clonotype. The chain links TRBV19 to TRBJ2-7, with D possibly TRBD1 on 6 matching bases. Germline CDR1 and CDR2: LNHDA and SQIVND (reference sequence). V lost 8 bases, J lost 4 bases, and 15 bases lay in between. The CDR3 length is 13 residues. The CDR3 spells CASGPAGVYEQYF. The CDR3 DNA is TGTGCCAGTGGGCCGGCAGGGGTTTACGAGCAGTACTTC.

The chain uses TRBV4-1 and TRBJ2-2; the D gene is possibly TRBD1 (6 bases). Germline V gives CDR1 MGHRA, CDR2 YSYEKL. CDR3 length: 17 residues. Trimming left V 2 bases short and J 0 bases short, with 13 bases between. CDR3 loop: CASSQKSGETNTGELFF. The DNA of the CDR3 is TGCGCCAGCAGCCAAAAATCAGGGGAGACGAACACCGGGGAGCTGTTTTTT.

This chain connects TRBV30 to TRBJ1-4, with D unresolved. The germline V gene encodes CDR1 GTSNPN and CDR2 SVGIG (reference sequence). CDR3 size: 16 residues. Trimming took off 4 bases at V and 4 bases at J, with 19 bases between the two ends. Written as DNA, the CDR3 is TGTGCCTGGAATCCCTCCCGATTCGGTGATAATGAAAAACTGTTTTTT. Amino acids: CAWNPSRFGDNEKLFF.

CDR3 DNA: TGCAGTGCTAGCCCACTACTCCGTATTACCCACAATGAGCAGTTCTTC. It is translated as CSASPLLRITHNEQFF. The J gene is TRBJ2-1, the V gene TRBV20-1; no definite D call. This CDR3 region has 16 residues. V dropped 3 bases and J dropped 5 bases, with 20 bases sitting between them. CDR1 is DFQATT, CDR2 SNEGSKA, per germline (reference sequence).